This TCR beta chain was captured in a study of blood T cells in healthy people across ages. Findings and limits, study-wide: Observed TCR beta diversity per million T cells went down as age went up. This fall followed a roughly linear course with age.

Primed by a sample-barcoded 5' primer and a J-beta primer mix, a second PCR proceeded for about 6 to 12 cycles. Via MiXCR, TCRdb re-called the 5' RACE reads, giving one row per CDR3 protein. Of roughly 680,000 distinct CDR3 sequences in the sample, over 45% are singletons; the top ten hold approximately 32%. On this clonotype: Antigen: not known.

From germline, CDR1 is MNHEY and CDR2 SMNVEV (reference sequence). V was trimmed by 6 bases and J by 4 bases, leaving 12 bases between them. The CDR3 is 13 residues long. The sample taken for sequencing was blood. The V call is TRBV27, the J call TRBJ2-5, with D unresolved. The clonotype was recovered from a woman in her sixties in good health. DNA for the CDR3: TGTGCCAGCAGGGACGGTCCCCGAGAGACCCAGTACTTC. Protein: CASRDGPRETQYF.